These 24 T cell receptor beta chains share one sample of origin, sequenced in a study of CD8 T cells in ankylosing spondylitis. Study-wide findings and caveats: A TCR beta motif made of under 10 highly homologous variants seemed typical of ankylosing spondylitis blood.

These receptors' antigens are unknown. One entry per CDR3 protein results from TCRdb running MiXCR on the 5' RACE reads. Counted here are approximately 540,000 distinct CDR3 sequences, about 12% occurring once; the ten biggest clones make up nearly 7%. Sequences were obtained from blood, either unsorted or a sorted T cell fraction (not recorded which). These TCRs come from a male donor with ankylosing spondylitis.

V is TRBV2 and J is TRBJ2-5; 7 nucleotides align to TRBD2. CDR1 is SNHLY, CDR2 FYNNEI, per germline. CDR3 length: 13 residues. V lost 5 bases, J lost 5 bases, and 5 bases stayed unmatched. The CDR3 DNA is TGTGCCAGCAGTTTCGGACTAGTTGAGACCCAGTACTTC. It is translated as CASSFGLVETQYF.

This clonotype showed up just once. This rearrangement joins TRBV3-1 to TRBJ2-1, with D tentatively TRBD2 (5 bases). Germline CDR1 is LGHDT and CDR2 is YNNKEL (reference sequence). The CDR3 length is 15 residues. With 8 bases removed from V and 2 bases from J, the gap between germline ends came to 16 bases. The CDR3 sequence is CASGWTRVTYNEQFF. The CDR3 nucleotides are TGTGCCAGCGGTTGGACGCGGGTGACCTACAATGAGCAGTTCTTC.

The chain carries TRBV7-9 and TRBJ2-1; TRBD2 matches 8 bases. V shed 2 bases and J 6 bases; nucleotides not matched to a gene: 12. Per the germline V gene, CDR1 is SEHNR and CDR2 is FQNEAQ (reference sequence). The CDR3 contains 17 residues. The CDR3, as DNA: TGTGCCAGCAGCTTACATACGGGAGGGTATATTCGCAATGAGCAGTTCTTC. Protein sequence: CASSLHTGGYIRNEQFF.

In this sample, this clonotype turned up a few times. V gene TRBV12-3 or TRBV12-4 combines with J gene TRBJ2-7; D is undetermined. This CDR3 comprises 14 residues. V was cut by 2 bases and J by 3 bases, with 11 bases left in between. The DNA of the CDR3 is TGTGCCAGCAGTTTAACGGGCCACAACTACGAGCAGTACTTC. Amino acids: CASSLTGHNYEQYF.

The chain has TRBV11-2 and TRBJ1-5; 7 bases map to TRBD1. Unmatched junction bases numbered 2, after V lost 1 base and J lost 5 bases. Germline CDR1 SGHAT, CDR2 FQNNGV. There are 14 residues in the CDR3. For the CDR3, the DNA is TGTGCCAGCAGCTTAGCGGGACAGTATCAGCCCCAGCATTTT. Amino acid sequence: CASSLAGQYQPQHF.

This clonotype was seen a handful of times. The V call is TRBV6-1, the J call TRBJ2-2, with D possibly being TRBD2 (5 bases). V gave up 5 bases and J gave up 0 bases, with 13 bases separating them. Germline lookup yields CDR1 MNHNS and CDR2 SASEGT. There are 16 residues in the CDR3. CDR3 in DNA: TGTGCCAGCAGTCGCCGGGGTGGAACGAACACCGGGGAGCTGTTTTTT. Translated, it gives CASSRRGGTNTGELFF.

The chain is built from TRBV28 and TRBJ1-2; D gene ambiguous. The germline CDR1 and CDR2 sequences are MDHEN and SYDVKM. The CDR3 length is 11 residues. V gave up 5 bases and J gave up 6 bases, with 7 bases separating them. In DNA, the CDR3 is TGTGCCAGCAGTCGCCCAGATGGCTACACCTTC. Residues: CASSRPDGYTF.

This clonotype was seen more than once but under ten times. Germline is not matched at one junction end, which may reflect a read error. V is TRBV29-1 and J is TRBJ2-7, with D uncertain. The CDR3 is made up of 11 amino acids. Germline CDR1 is SQVTM and CDR2 is ANQGSEA. For the CDR3, the DNA is TGCAGCGCTGAAGGCCCCTACGAGCAGTACTTC. It is translated as CSAEGPYEQYF.

This clonotype was detected only a few times. The V call is TRBV10-3, the J call TRBJ2-3; D may be TRBD2 (6 bases). The V gene's germline CDR1 is ENHRY and CDR2 SYGVKD. The CDR3 is 17 residues long. V was pared by 4 bases and J by 4 bases, with 21 bases between. The CDR3 DNA reads as TGTGCCATCAGTGGGAAACCAGGACTACCCGGGGCAGATACGCAGTATTTT. The encoded protein is CAISGKPGLPGADTQYF.

The rearrangement links TRBV7-9 to TRBJ2-5; D is unresolved. Looked up from germline, CDR1 is SEHNR and CDR2 is FQNEAQ (reference sequence). Trimming cost V 5 bases and J 6 bases, with 13 bases left between them. CDR3 length: 13 amino acids. The CDR3 region is CASSLDIAQTQYF. The CDR3 bases are TGTGCCAGCAGCCTCGATATTGCGCAGACCCAGTACTTC.

CDR3 sequence: CASGLDMNYGYTF. Here the CDR3 DNA reads TGTGCTAGTGGTTTGGATATGAACTATGGCTACACCTTC. The chain carries TRBV12-5 and TRBJ1-2; D uncertain. The CDR3 runs to 13 residues. Germline loops: CDR1 LGHNT, CDR2 FRNRAP. The V end was cut by 1 base, the J end by 2 bases, with 5 bases between.

There are a few counts of this clonotype. The genes are TRBV20-1 and TRBJ2-2, with TRBD2 matching over 7 bases. J was trimmed by 7 bases and V by 3 bases; bases with no gene match: 11. This CDR3 has 15 amino acids. CDR1 and CDR2 from the germline V gene are DFQATT and SNEGSKA (reference sequence). For the CDR3, the DNA is TGCAGTGCTAGCTTGGCGGGAGAATGGGGCGGGGAGCTGTTTTTT. It encodes CSASLAGEWGGELFF.

The rearrangement uses TRBV20-1 and TRBJ1-1; D unclear. The V end was cut by 1 base, the J end by 3 bases, with 12 bases between. CDR3 length equals 14 residues. Germline lookup yields CDR1 DFQATT and CDR2 SNEGSKA (reference sequence). This CDR3 reads CSARAHRGYTEAFF. The CDR3 nucleotides are TGCAGTGCTAGAGCTCACCGAGGATACACTGAAGCTTTCTTT.

This clonotype came up a few times. The chain is built from TRBV7-9 and TRBJ1-6, with TRBD1 matching 7 bases. In germline, CDR1 is SEHNR, CDR2 FQNEAQ (reference sequence). Trimming cost V 6 bases and J 8 bases; bases outside gene matches: 7. There are 14 residues in the CDR3. The CDR3 loop is CASSQGTAYSPLHF. As DNA, the CDR3 is TGTGCCAGCAGTCAGGGGACAGCATATTCACCCCTCCACTTT. The full variable domain, with the rest looked up from reference TRBV7-9 and TRBJ1-6, is DTGVSQNPRHKITKRGQNVTFRCDPISEHNRLYWYRQTLGQGPEFLTYFQNEAQLEKSRLLSDRFSAERPKGSFSTLEIQRTEQGDSAMYLCASSQGTAYSPLHFGNGTRLTVT.

This clonotype has only one observation. V is TRBV5-1 and J is TRBJ2-1, with D perhaps matching TRBD1 (6 bases). Trimming removed 4 bases at V and 5 bases at J, with 19 bases between. Germline CDR1 SGHRS, CDR2 YFSETQ. The CDR3 runs 16 residues. The CDR3 is CASSPVRDKGHNEQFF. The CDR3 DNA reads TGCGCCAGCAGCCCAGTCCGGGACAAGGGCCACAATGAGCAGTTCTTC.

The chain is built from TRBV5-1 and TRBJ2-5, with D perhaps TRBD1 (5 bases). The CDR3 is made up of 14 amino acids. Trimming cost V 3 bases and J 2 bases, with 11 bases left between them. CDR1 SGHRS and CDR2 YFSETQ come from the germline V gene. Here the CDR3 reads CASSWGLLQETQYF. Written as DNA, the CDR3 is TGCGCCAGCAGCTGGGGCTTGCTTCAAGAGACCCAGTACTTC.

There are many counts of this clonotype. V is TRBV5-1 and J is TRBJ2-1; 11 bases agree with TRBD2. The CDR3 has 16 amino acids. Germline CDR1 reads SGHRS; CDR2 reads YFSETQ. With V trimmed by 0 bases and J by 4 bases, 3 bases remained unmatched. In DNA form, the CDR3 reads TGCGCCAGCAGCTTGGCGGTAGCGGGAGGGTACAATGAGCAGTTCTTC. Protein: CASSLAVAGGYNEQFF.

At least ten counts were recorded for this clonotype. The V and J genes are TRBV20-1 and TRBJ2-1; the match to TRBD2 covers 8 bases. Germline-derived CDR1 and CDR2 are DFQATT and SNEGSKA (reference sequence). The J segment lost 8 bases and the V segment lost 5 bases, leaving 5 bases of the junction unmatched. CDR3 size: 12 residues. Here the CDR3 DNA reads TGCAGTGCTTTGGGACTAGTCGATGAGCAGTTCTTC. Protein: CSALGLVDEQFF.

The chain links TRBV24-1 to TRBJ2-1; D is undetermined. Germline-derived CDR1 and CDR2 are KGHDR and SFDVKD. The CDR3 is 16 residues long. Trimming removed 4 bases at V and 7 bases at J, with 19 bases between. The CDR3 bases are TGTGCCACCAGTGACTGGGGTAGGGCGGATGAGAATGAGCAGTTCTTC. Its translation: CATSDWGRADENEQFF.

In the case of this clonotype: A read error may account for a junction end that differs from germline. The chain joins TRBV14 to TRBJ2-1, with TRBD2 matching 7 bases. The CDR3 is made up of 20 amino acids. Germline lookup yields CDR1 SGHDN and CDR2 FVKESK. This CDR3 is CASSQDVGLADWSSYNELFF. CDR3 nucleotide sequence: TGTGCCAGCAGCCAAGATGTTGGGCTAGCGGATTGGAGCTCCTACAATGAGCTGTTCTTC. The complete variable domain, with remaining parts taken from reference TRBV14 and TRBJ2-1, reads EAGVTQFPSHSVIEKGQTVTLRCDPISGHDNLYWYRRVMGKEIKFLLHFVKESKQDESGMPNNRFLAERTGGTYSTLKVQPAELEDSGVYFCASSQDVGLADWSSYNELFFGPGTRLTVL.

V is TRBV27 and J is TRBJ2-2; 9 positions agree with TRBD1. Germline V gene lookup returns CDR1 MNHEY and CDR2 SMNVEV (reference sequence). The CDR3 has 17 amino acids. With V trimmed by 5 bases and J by 1 base, 8 bases remained unmatched. CDR3 nucleotide sequence: TGTGCCAGCAGTCCATATCTGACAGGGGGGAACACCGGGGAGCTGTTTTTT. As protein: CASSPYLTGGNTGELFF.

The rearrangement uses TRBV7-9 and TRBJ2-1, with 8 bases matching TRBD2. The trim removed 8 bases at V and 5 bases at J, leaving 8 bases unmatched. The germline V gene has CDR1 SEHNR and CDR2 FQNEAQ (reference sequence). The CDR3 runs to 14 residues. CDR3 nucleotides: TGTGCCAGCCGATGGGGTAGCGGGGACAATGAGCAGTTCTTC. It is translated as CASRWGSGDNEQFF.

The chain has TRBV20-1 and TRBJ1-3; maybe TRBD1 (5 bases). Germline CDR1 is DFQATT and CDR2 is SNEGSKA (reference sequence). With 0 bases removed from V and 2 bases from J, the gap between germline ends came to 8 bases. The CDR3 length is 14 residues. The CDR3 sequence: CSARDRATGNTIYF. The CDR3 nucleotides read TGCAGTGCTAGAGACAGGGCGACTGGAAACACCATATATTTT.

This clonotype was observed at least ten times. This chain links TRBV5-5 with TRBJ2-7; D may be TRBD1 (5 bases). CDR3 length: 14 amino acids. Germline lookup yields CDR1 SGHKS and CDR2 YYEKEE (reference sequence). The V and J ends lost 1 base and 7 bases respectively, with 15 bases between them. The CDR3 loop is CASSLSTDLREQYF. CDR3 nucleotides: TGTGCCAGCAGCTTGTCGACAGACCTACGGGAGCAGTACTTC.